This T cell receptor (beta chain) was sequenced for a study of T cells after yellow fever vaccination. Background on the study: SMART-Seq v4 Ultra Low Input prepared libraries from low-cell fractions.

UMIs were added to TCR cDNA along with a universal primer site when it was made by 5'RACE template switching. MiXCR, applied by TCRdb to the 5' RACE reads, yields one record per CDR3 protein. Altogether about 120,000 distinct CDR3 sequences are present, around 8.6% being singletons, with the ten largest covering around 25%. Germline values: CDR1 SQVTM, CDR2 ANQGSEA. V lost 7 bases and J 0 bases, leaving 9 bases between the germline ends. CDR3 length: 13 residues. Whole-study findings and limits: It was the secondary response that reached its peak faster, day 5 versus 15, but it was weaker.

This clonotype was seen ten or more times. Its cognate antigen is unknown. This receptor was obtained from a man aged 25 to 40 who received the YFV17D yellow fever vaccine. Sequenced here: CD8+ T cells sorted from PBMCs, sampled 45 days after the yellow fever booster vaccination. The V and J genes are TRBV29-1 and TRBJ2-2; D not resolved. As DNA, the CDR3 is TGCAGCGGGACCGCCGCGAACACCGGGGAGCTGTTTTTT. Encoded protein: CSGTAANTGELFF.